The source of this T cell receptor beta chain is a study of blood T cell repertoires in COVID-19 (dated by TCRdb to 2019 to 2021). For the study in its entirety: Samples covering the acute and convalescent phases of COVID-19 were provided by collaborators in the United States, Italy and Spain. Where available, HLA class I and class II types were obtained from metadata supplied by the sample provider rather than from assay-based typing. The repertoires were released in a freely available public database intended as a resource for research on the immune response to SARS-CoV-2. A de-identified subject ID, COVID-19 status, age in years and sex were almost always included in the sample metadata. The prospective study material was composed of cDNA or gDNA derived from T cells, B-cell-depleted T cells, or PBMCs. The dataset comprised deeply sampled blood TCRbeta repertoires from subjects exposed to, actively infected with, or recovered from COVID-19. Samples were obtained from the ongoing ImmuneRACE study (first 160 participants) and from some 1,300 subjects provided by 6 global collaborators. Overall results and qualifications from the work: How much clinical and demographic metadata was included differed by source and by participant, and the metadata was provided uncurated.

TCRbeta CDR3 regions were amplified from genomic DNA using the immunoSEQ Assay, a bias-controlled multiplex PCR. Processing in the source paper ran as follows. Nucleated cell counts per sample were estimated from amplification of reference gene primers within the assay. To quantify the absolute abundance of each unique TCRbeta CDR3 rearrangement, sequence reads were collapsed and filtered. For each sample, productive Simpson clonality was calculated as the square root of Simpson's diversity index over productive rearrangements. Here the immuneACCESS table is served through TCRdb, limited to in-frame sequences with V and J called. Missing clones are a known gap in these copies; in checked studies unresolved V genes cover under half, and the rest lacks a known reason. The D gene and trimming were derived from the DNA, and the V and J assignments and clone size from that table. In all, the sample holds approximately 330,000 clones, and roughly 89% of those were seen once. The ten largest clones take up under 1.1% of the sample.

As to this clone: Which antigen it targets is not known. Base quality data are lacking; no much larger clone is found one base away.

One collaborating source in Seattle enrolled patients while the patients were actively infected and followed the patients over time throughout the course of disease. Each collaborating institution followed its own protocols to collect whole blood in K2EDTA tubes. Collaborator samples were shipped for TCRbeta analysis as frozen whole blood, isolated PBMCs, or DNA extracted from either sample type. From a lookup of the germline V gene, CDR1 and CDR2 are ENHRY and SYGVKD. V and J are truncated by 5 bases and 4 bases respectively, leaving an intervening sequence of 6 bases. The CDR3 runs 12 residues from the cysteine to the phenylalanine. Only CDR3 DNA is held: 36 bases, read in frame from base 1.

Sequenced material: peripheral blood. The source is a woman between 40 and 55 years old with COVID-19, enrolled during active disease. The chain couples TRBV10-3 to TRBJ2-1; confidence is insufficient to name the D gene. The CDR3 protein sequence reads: CAISTTYNEQFF. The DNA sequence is TGTGCCATCAGTACTACTTACAATGAGCAGTTCTTC.